This T cell receptor (beta chain) was recovered during a study of T cells in Graves' hyperthyroidism and ophthalmopathy. Comments on this clonotype: Its antigen is unknown.

The CDR3 sequence is 16 residues long. With 5 bases removed from V and 7 bases from J, the gap between germline ends came to 23 bases. The germline gives CDR1 SEHNR, CDR2 FQNEAQ (reference sequence). The PBMCs had their origin in less than 13 ml of fresh peripheral blood. Notes on the study in general: Also found in blood were most expanded thyroid clonotypes above 0.001.

Researchers took RNA transcripts and amplified the TCR beta CDR3 regions from them. The HTBI primer set drove a first-round RT-PCR of the TCR CDR3. MiXCR, run by TCRdb on the multiplex PCR reads, gives a single entry per CDR3 protein. This sample has hundreds of thousands of distinct CDR3 sequences, with roughly 14% found just once. Sequencing was carried out using blood. The source is a man aged 18-30 years with Graves' ophthalmopathy. This chain links TRBV7-9 with TRBJ1-1, with a possible D match to TRBD1 (5 bases). Here the CDR3 reads CASSPRQSPRTGEAFF. The CDR3 DNA follows: TGTGCCAGCAGCCCCAGACAGTCCCCTAGAACAGGTGAAGCTTTCTTT.